This T cell receptor (beta chain) was obtained from a study of T cell responses to AZD1222 COVID-19 vaccine. Study results and caveats: Clonal diversity was possibly underestimated; the donors were predominantly white British and more often female.

This clone was counted once. Its specificity is unknown. Sequencing was performed with immunoSEQ multiplex PCR; in TCRdb, only in-frame clones are kept and a portion is missing. The sample consists of fewer than 85,000 clones, more than 70% of them appearing once. Trimming cost V 2 bases and J 4 bases; bases outside gene matches: 13. Germline CDR1 and CDR2: MNHEY and SVGEGT. This CDR3 has 19 amino acids. The clonotype originates from an adult who received the MenACWY meningococcal vaccine as a control. V gene TRBV6-2 or TRBV6-3 combines with J gene TRBJ2-2; TRBD2 matches 10 bases. Material: peripheral blood, obtained 28 days after the second dose of the MenACWY control vaccine. The CDR3 nucleotides are TGTGCCAGCAGTTACCCCCGGACTAGCGGAGGGGCGGGCACCGGGGAGCTGTTTTTT. Its translation is CASSYPRTSGGAGTGELFF.